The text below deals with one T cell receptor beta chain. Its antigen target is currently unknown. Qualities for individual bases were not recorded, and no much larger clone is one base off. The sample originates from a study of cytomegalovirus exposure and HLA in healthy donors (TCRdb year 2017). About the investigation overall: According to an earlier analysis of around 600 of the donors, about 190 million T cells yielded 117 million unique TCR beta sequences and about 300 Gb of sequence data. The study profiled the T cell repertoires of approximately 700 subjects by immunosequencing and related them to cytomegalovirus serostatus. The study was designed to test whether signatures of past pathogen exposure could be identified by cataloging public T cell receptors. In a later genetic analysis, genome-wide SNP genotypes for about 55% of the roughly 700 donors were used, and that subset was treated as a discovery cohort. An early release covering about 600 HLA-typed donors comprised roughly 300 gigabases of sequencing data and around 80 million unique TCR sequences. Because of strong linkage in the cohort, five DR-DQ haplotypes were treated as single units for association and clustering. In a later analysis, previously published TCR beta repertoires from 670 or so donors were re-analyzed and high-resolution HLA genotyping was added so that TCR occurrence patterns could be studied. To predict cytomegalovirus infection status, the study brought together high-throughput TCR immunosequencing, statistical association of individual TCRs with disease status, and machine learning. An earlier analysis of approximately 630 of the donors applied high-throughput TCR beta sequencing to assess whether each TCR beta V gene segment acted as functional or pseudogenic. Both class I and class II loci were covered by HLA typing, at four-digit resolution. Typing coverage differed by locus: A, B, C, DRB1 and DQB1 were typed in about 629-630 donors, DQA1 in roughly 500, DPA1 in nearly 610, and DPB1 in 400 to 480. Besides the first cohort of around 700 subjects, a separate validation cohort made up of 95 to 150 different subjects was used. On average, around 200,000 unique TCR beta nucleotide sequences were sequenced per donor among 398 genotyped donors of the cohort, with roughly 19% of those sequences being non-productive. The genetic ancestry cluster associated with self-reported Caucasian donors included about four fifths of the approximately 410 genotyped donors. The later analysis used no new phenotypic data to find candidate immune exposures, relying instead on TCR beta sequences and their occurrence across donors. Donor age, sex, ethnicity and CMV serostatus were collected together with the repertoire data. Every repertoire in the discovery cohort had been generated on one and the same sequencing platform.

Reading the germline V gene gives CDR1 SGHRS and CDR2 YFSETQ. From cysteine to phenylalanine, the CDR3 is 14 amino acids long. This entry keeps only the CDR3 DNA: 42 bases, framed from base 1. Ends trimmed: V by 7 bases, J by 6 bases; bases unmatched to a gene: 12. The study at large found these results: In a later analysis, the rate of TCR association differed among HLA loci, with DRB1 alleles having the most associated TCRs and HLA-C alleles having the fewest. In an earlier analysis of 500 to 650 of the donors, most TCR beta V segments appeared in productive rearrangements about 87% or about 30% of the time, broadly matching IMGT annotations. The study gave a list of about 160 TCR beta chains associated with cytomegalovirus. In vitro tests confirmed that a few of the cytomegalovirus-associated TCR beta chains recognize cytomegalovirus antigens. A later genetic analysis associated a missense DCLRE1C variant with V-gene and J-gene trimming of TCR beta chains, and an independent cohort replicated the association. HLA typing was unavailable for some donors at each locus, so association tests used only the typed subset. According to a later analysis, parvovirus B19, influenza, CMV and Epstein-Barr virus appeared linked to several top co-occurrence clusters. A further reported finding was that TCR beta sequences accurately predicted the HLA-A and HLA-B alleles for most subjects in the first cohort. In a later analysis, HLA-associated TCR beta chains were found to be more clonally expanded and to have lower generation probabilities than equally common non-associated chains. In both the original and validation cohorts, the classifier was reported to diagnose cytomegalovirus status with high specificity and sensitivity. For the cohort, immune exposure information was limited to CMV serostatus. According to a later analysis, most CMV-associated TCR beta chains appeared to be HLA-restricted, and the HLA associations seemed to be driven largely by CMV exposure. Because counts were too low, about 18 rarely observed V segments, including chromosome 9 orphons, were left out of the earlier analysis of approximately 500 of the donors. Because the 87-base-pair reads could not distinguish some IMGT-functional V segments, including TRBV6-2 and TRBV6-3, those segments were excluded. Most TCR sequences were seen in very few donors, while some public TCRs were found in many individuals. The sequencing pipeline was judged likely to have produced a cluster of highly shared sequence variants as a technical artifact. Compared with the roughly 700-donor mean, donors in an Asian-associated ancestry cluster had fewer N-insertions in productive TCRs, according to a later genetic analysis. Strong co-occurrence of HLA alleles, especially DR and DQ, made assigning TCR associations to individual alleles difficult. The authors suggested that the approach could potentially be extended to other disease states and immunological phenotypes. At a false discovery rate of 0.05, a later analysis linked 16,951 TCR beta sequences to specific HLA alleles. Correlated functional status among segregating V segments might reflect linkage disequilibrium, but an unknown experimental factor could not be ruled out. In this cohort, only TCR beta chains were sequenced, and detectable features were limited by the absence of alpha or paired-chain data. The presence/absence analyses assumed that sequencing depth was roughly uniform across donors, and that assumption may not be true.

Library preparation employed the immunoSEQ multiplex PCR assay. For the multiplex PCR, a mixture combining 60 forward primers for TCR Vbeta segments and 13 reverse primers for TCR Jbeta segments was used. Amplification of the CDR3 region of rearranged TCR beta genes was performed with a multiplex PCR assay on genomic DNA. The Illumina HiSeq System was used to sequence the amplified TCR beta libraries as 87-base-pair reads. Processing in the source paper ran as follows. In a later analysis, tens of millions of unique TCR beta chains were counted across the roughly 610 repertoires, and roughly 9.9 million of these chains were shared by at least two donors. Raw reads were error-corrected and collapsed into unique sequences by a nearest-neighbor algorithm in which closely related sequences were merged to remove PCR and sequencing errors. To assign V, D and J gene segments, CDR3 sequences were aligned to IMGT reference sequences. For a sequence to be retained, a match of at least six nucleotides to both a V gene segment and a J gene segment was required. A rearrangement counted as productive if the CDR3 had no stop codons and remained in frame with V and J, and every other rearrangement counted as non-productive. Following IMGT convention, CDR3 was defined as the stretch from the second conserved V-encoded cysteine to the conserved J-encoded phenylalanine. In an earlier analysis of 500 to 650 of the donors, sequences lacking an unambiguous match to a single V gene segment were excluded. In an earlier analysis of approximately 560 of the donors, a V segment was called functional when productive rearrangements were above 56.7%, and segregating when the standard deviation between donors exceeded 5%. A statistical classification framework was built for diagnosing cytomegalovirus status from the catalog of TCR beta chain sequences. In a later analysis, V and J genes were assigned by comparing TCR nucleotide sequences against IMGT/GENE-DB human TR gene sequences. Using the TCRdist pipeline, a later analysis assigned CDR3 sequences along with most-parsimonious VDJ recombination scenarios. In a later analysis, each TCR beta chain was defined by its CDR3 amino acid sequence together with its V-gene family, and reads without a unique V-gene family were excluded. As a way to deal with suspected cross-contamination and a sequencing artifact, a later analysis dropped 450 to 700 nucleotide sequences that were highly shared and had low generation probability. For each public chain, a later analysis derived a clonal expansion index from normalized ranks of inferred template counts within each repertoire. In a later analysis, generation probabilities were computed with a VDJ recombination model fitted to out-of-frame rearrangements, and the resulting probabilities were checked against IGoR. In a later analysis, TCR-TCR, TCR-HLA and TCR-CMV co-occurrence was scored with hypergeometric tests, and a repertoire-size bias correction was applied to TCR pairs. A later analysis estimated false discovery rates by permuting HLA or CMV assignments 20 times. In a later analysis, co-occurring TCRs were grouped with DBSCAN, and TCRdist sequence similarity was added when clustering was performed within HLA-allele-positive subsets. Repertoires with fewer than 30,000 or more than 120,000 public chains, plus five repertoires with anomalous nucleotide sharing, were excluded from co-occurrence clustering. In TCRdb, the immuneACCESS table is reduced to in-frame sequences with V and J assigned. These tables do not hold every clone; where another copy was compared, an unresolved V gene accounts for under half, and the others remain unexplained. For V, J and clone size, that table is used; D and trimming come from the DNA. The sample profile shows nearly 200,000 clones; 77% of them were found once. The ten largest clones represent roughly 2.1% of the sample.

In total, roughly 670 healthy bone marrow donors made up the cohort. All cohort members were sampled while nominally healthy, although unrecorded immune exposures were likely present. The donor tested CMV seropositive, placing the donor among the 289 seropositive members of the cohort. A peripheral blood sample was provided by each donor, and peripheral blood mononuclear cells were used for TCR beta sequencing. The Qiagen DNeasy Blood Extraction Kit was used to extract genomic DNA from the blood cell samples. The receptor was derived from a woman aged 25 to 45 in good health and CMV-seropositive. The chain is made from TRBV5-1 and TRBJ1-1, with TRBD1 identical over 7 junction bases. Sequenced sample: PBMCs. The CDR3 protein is CASQTTRGSAEAFF. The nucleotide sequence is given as TGCGCCAGCCAAACGACCAGGGGGTCAGCTGAAGCTTTCTTT.